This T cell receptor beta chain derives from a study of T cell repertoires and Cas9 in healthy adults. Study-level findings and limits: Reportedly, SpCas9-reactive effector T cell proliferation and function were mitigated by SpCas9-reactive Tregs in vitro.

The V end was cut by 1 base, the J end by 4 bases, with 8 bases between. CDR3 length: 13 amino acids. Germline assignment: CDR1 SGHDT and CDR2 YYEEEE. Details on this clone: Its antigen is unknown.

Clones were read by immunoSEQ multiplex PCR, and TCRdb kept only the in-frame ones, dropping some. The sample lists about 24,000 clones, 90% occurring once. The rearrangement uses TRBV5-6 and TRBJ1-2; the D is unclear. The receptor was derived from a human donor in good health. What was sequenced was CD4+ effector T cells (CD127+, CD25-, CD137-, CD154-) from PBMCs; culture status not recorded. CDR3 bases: TGTGCCAGCAGCTTGAGTGGTAGCTATGGCTACACCTTC. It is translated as CASSLSGSYGYTF.